This T cell receptor beta chain was found in a study of blood T cell repertoires in COVID-19. About the study: Whether acute or convalescent, the COVID-19 samples came from the United States, Italy and Spain. T cells, B-cell-depleted T cells, or PBMCs supplied cDNA or gDNA.

The V gene end was trimmed by 1 base and the J gene end by 2 bases; junction bases not matched to a gene: 4. Germline assignment: CDR1 SEHNR and CDR2 FQNEAQ (reference sequence). CDR3 size: 16 residues. In the original workflow: How many nucleated cells were present was estimated from reference gene primer amplification. TCRdb's copy holds only in-frame clones and misses some; the assay was immunoSEQ multiplex PCR. The V and J calls and clone size come from that table; D and trimming were worked out from the DNA. The sample consists of some 49,000 clones, 81% of them appearing once. The Seattle patients joined while their infection was active and were tracked longitudinally afterward.

The sequenced sample was peripheral blood. This TCR derives from a woman of 80 years or more with COVID-19, enrolled during active disease. The chain links TRBV7-9 to TRBJ2-5, with TRBD2 matching 10 bases. In DNA form, the CDR3 reads TGTGCCAGCAGCTTAGGGGGGACTAGCGTACAAGAGACCCAGTACTTC. Translated, it gives CASSLGGTSVQETQYF.